This TCR beta chain was sequenced during a study of cytomegalovirus exposure and HLA in healthy donors. Study at large: The same platform used for the 500 to 850 first-cohort repertoires was also used for the roughly 130 validation repertoires, as a later analysis reported.

Unmatched junction bases numbered 2, after V lost 0 bases and J lost 1 base. This CDR3 region has 16 residues. CDR1 is LNHNV and CDR2 is YYDKDF in the germline V gene (reference sequence). The study drew the donors from its roughly 120-subject validation cohort, separate from the roughly 710-subject first cohort. With respect to this clone: Its specificity is unknown.

Study conclusions and caveats: The classifier, whose performance was assessed in both the original and validation cohorts, reportedly diagnosed cytomegalovirus status with high specificity and sensitivity. There were around 160 TCR beta chains listed as cytomegalovirus-associated.

Assay used: immunoSEQ multiplex PCR; TCRdb lists only in-frame clones, some missing. The table records about 160,000 clones, 70% to 90% of them present only once. The clonotype was recovered from a woman between 18 and 29 years old in good health and CMV-seronegative. V and J are TRBV15 and TRBJ2-2; 7 bases are a match to TRBD1. Sequences were obtained from PBMCs. CDR3 region: CATSRDRTGNTGELFF. The CDR3 nucleotides read TGTGCCACCAGCAGAGATAGGACAGGGAACACCGGGGAGCTGTTTTTT.